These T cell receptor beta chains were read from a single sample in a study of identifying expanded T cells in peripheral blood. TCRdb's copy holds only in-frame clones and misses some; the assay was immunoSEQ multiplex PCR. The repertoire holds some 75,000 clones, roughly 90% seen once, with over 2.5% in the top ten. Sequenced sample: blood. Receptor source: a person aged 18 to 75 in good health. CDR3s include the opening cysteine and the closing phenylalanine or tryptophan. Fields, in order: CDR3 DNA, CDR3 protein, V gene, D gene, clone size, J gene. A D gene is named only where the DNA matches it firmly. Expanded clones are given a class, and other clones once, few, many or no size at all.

TGTGCCAGCAGTGATGGGACTAGCGGAGCCGCCGTACAAGAGACCCAGTACTTC CASSDGTSGAAVQETQYF TRBV28 TRBD2 . TRBJ2-5
TGTGCCAGCAGTCGGACAGGGACTCAGCCCCAGCATTTT CASSRTGTQPQHF TRBV6-5 TRBD1 . TRBJ1-5
TGTGCCAGCAGCTCCGGGACAGGTACCTACGAGCAGTACTTC CASSSGTGTYEQYF TRBV5-8 TRBD1 . TRBJ2-7
TGCGCCAGCAGCCAAGGGCGCAGGGCCGAAGGGGGCGAGCAGTACTTC CASSQGRRAEGGEQYF TRBV4-1 . . TRBJ2-7
TGTGCCAGCAGTTACTGGGGTCCGGACACTGAAGCTTTCTTT CASSYWGPDTEAFF TRBV6-5 . . TRBJ1-1
TGCGCCAGCAGCTTGGCCACAGGGTCCAGTGAGCAGTTCTTC CASSLATGSSEQFF TRBV5-1 . . TRBJ2-1
TGTGCCAGTAGTATTTTGGGGAATAGCAATCAGCCCCAGCATTTT CASSILGNSNQPQHF TRBV19 . . TRBJ1-5
TGTGCCAGCAGCTTAGGCGTAAACTCGGGGGGGCCGTCAGATACGCAGTATTTT CASSLGVNSGGPSDTQYF TRBV7-2 TRBD2 . TRBJ2-3
TGTGCCAGCAGCGTAGAGCAGGGGGGGACCTACAATGAGCAGTTCTTC CASSVEQGGTYNEQFF TRBV9 . . TRBJ2-1
TGTGCCAGCAGTGAGATCTTGCGGGGGGGCACAGATACGCAGTATTTT CASSEILRGGTDTQYF TRBV6-1 TRBD2 . TRBJ2-3
TGTGCCTCGAAGGGGACAGGGGGTAATTCACCCCTCCACTTT CASKGTGGNSPLHF TRBV30 TRBD1 medium-sized TRBJ1-6
TGTGCCAGCAGCCCGGGACTGGCGGGGGGGTCAACGCAGTATTTT CASSPGLAGGSTQYF TRBV9 TRBD2 . TRBJ2-3
TGCGCCAGCAGCCAAGCGGGACAGGGTGGGGCTCTGAGGGCCAACGTCCTGACTTTC CASSQAGQGGALRANVLTF TRBV4-3 TRBD1 . TRBJ2-6
TGTGCCAGCAGCACAACTAGCGGGGAGGACGAGCAGTACTTC CASSTTSGEDEQYF TRBV2 TRBD2 . TRBJ2-7
TGTGCCAGCAGACGGAGGGTGGAGACCCAGTACTTC CASRRRVETQYF TRBV2 . . TRBJ2-5
TGTGCCAGCAGCTTGGCCCCCGACTTTTTCGAGCAGTACTTC CASSLAPDFFEQYF TRBV5-5 . . TRBJ2-7